This T cell receptor beta chain was obtained from a study of CD8 T cells in Susac syndrome. Points from the study as a whole: Only a relatively small number of individuals were included in the TCR sequencing and HLA analysis.

Sequencing of TCR beta, carried out with a high-throughput approach, was applied to CD8+ and CD4+ T cells from the blood. Both CD4+ and CD8+ T cells were negatively isolated, and TEMRA cells underwent FACS enrichment. V gave up 4 bases and J gave up 7 bases, with 10 bases separating them. Germline-derived CDR1 and CDR2 are PRHDT and FYEKMQ (reference sequence). This CDR3 is built from 13 residues. As regards this clonotype: What it binds is unknown.

RNA in amounts of roughly 0.5 to 1 ug was reverse transcribed with random hexamers. Coverage of TCR beta CDR3 amplification by immunoSEQ multiplex PCR extended to 54 Vbeta and 13 Jbeta. TCRdb reprocessed the immunoSEQ multiplex PCR reads via MiXCR and lists one record per CDR3 protein. Of a few hundred thousand distinct CDR3 sequences in the sample, about 90% were seen once. The sequencing input was CD8+ T cells from PBMCs. J is TRBJ1-4 and V is TRBV13; D not resolved. The sequence was collected from a human donor with multiple sclerosis. This CDR3 is CASSSTPSEKLFF. CDR3 sequence (DNA): TGTGCCAGCAGCTCGACCCCCAGTGAAAAACTGTTTTTT.